These 16 T cell receptor beta chains were sequenced from one sample in a study of CD8 T cells in Susac syndrome (dated by TCRdb to 2018 to 2020). Library preparation used the immunoSEQ multiplex PCR assay. RNA was extracted using the RNeasy kit, and roughly 0.45 to 1 microgram was reverse transcribed with random hexamers. Through fastp at Q25 and MiXCR, TCRdb rebuilt clones from the public reads, retaining in-frame beta chains. Each entry merges the rows of one CDR3 protein and shows their most common DNA and genes. The sample table shows about 130,000 distinct CDR3 sequences, and around nine tenths are seen once. The top ten hold about 0.25% of the sample. Sequencing used CD8+ T cells from PBMCs. The receptors shown here come from a human donor with multiple sclerosis.

J is TRBJ2-5 and V is TRBV28, with TRBD2 identical over 8 bases. CDR3 length equals 14 residues. The germline CDR1 and CDR2 sequences are MDHEN and SYDVKM. V shed 6 bases and J 5 bases; nucleotides not matched to a gene: 8. In DNA form, the CDR3 reads TGTGCCAGCAGCAAGCGGGAGACTCAGGAGACCCAGTACTTC. Its protein product is CASSKRETQETQYF.

This rearrangement joins TRBV5-1 to TRBJ1-1; D is uncertain. V was pared by 6 bases and J by 1 base, with 7 bases between. Germline lookup yields CDR1 SGHRS and CDR2 YFSETQ. This CDR3 is 12 amino acids long. CDR3 nucleotides: TGCGCCAGCAACGGAGAGAACACTGAAGCTTTCTTT. Amino acids: CASNGENTEAFF.

The V and J genes are TRBV5-4 and TRBJ1-1; D is ambiguous. The length of the CDR3 is 14 residues. CDR1 SGHNT and CDR2 YYREEE come from the germline V gene (reference sequence). V was pared by 4 bases and J by 3 bases, with 13 bases between. CDR3 in DNA: TGTGCCAGCAGCGAGGTACCGGGAGACACTGAAGCTTTCTTT. Protein sequence: CASSEVPGDTEAFF.

The CDR3 reads CASSPGRYGYTF. CDR3 sequence (DNA): TGTGCCAGCAGTCCCGGCCGGTATGGCTACACCTTC. The V and J genes are TRBV27 and TRBJ1-2; D not resolved. Germline lookup yields CDR1 MNHEY and CDR2 SMNVEV (reference sequence). This CDR3 comprises 12 residues. The V end was cut by 5 bases, the J end by 5 bases, with 9 bases between.

The CDR3 spells CASSWEPRGDIQYF. The CDR3 region has the DNA TGTGCCAGCAGCTGGGAACCTCGAGGGGACATTCAGTACTTC. This chain connects TRBV7-2 to TRBJ2-4; possibly TRBD1 or TRBD2 for D (5 bases each). Germline loops: CDR1 SGHTA, CDR2 FQGNSA. The V end lost 4 bases, the J end lost 8 bases, and 15 bases lay between the germline ends. The CDR3 contains 14 residues.

This rearrangement joins TRBV4-2 to TRBJ2-7, with 7 nucleotides matching TRBD2. The CDR3 loop spans 14 amino acids. CDR1 LGHNA and CDR2 YNFKEQ come from the germline V gene. Trimming removed 0 bases from V and 6 bases from J; junction bases left unmatched: 5. Written as DNA, the CDR3 is TGTGCCAGCAGCCAAGATGCGGGAGAAGGCGAGCAGTACTTC. Residues: CASSQDAGEGEQYF.

The V and J genes are TRBV7-9 and TRBJ2-7; 7 nucleotides align to TRBD2. Germline V gene lookup returns CDR1 SEHNR and CDR2 FQNEAQ (reference sequence). The CDR3 is 13 amino acids. V gave up 11 bases and J gave up 0 bases; unmatched junction bases: 7. The CDR3 protein is CAFPSGNSYEQYF. In nucleotides, the CDR3 is TGTGCCTTTCCAAGCGGGAACTCCTACGAGCAGTACTTC.

This rearrangement joins TRBV9 to TRBJ2-6; D remains unclear. This CDR3 has 16 residues. Germline lookup yields CDR1 SGDLS and CDR2 YYNGEE. V lost 2 bases and J lost 1, with 10 bases in between. CDR3 sequence reads: CASSVVAESGANVLTF. The DNA of the CDR3 is TGTGCCAGCAGCGTTGTGGCTGAGTCTGGGGCCAACGTCCTGACTTTC.

This clonotype was counted between two and nine times. This chain joins TRBV30 and TRBJ2-7, with 11 bases that match TRBD1. This CDR3 spans 13 amino acids. Looked up from germline, CDR1 is GTSNPN and CDR2 is SVGIG (reference sequence). Germline trimming cut 2 bases from V and 6 bases from J; bases unmatched to any gene: 3. CDR3 coding DNA: TGTGCCTGGAGTTGGACAGGGGGCGCCGAGCAGTACTTC. The encoded protein is CAWSWTGGAEQYF.

The chain combines TRBV19 with TRBJ2-5, with D hard to call. The CDR3 is 14 amino acids. Trimming removed 4 bases from V and 3 bases from J, with 12 bases in between. CDR1 is LNHDA and CDR2 is SQIVND in the germline V gene (reference sequence). This CDR3 is CASSTRQGEETQYF. CDR3 DNA sequence: TGTGCCAGTAGTACAAGACAAGGTGAAGAGACCCAGTACTTC.

The chain carries TRBV7-6 and TRBJ1-1; D is ambiguous. The germline gives CDR1 SGHVS, CDR2 FNYEAQ. The CDR3 contains 13 residues. Trimming left V 1 base short and J 5 bases short, with 8 bases between. The CDR3 sequence: CASSLEPWTEAFF. CDR3 nucleotide sequence: TGTGCCAGCAGCTTAGAACCGTGGACTGAAGCTTTCTTT.

In this sample, this clonotype turned up once. The chain links TRBV7-2 to TRBJ1-2; D unclear. The V end was cut by 7 bases, the J end by 2 bases, with 11 bases between. Germline lookup yields CDR1 SGHTA and CDR2 FQGNSA. The CDR3 consists of 13 residues. The CDR3 coding sequence is TGTGCCAGCATGGTCCCGCTAAACTATGGCTACACCTTC. Translated: CASMVPLNYGYTF. Based on the CDR3 plus reference TRBV7-2 and TRBJ1-2, the full variable domain is GAGVSQSPSNKVTEKGKDVELRCDPISGHTALYWYRQSLGQGLEFLIYFQGNSAPDKSGLPSDRFSAERTGGSVSTLTIQRTQQEDSAVYLCASMVPLNYGYTFGSGTRLTVV.

The chain links TRBV11-2 to TRBJ2-1; D is perhaps TRBD2 (5 bases). CDR1 and CDR2 from the germline V gene are SGHAT and FQNNGV. V lost 5 bases and J 5 bases, leaving 13 bases between the germline ends. There are 14 residues in the CDR3. The CDR3 region is CASSLGVFNNEQFF. Written as DNA, the CDR3 is TGTGCCAGCAGCCTCGGGGTCTTCAACAATGAGCAGTTCTTC.

The chain joins TRBV27 to TRBJ2-1; 7 positions agree with TRBD2. The CDR3 extends over 16 amino acids. From germline, CDR1 is MNHEY and CDR2 SMNVEV (reference sequence). V trimming: 3 bases; J trimming: 7 bases; junction bases outside the gene matches: 12. CDR3 sequence reads: CASSLSGGIFRNEQFF. In nucleotides, the CDR3 is TGTGCCAGCAGTTTGTCGGGGGGAATTTTTAGGAATGAGCAGTTCTTC.

DNA for the CDR3: TGTGCCAGCAGTGACTCTCTGCAGGGCCAAAATGAGCAGTTCTTC. Its protein product is CASSDSLQGQNEQFF. The J gene is TRBJ2-1, the V gene TRBV6-4; tentatively, D is TRBD1 (5 bases). Deletions cut 0 bases from V and 7 bases from J, with 13 bases between. The CDR3 spans 15 residues. Germline V CDR1 and CDR2: MRHNA, SNTAGT.

The chain couples TRBV5-6 to TRBJ2-6, with 10 bases aligning to TRBD1. Germline trimming cut 4 bases from V and 2 bases from J; bases unmatched to any gene: 6. CDR1 is SGHDT and CDR2 is YYEEEE in the germline V gene. This CDR3 has 17 amino acids. CDR3 sequence: CASSLGQGLAGANVLTF. The CDR3 DNA is TGTGCCAGCAGCCTGGGACAGGGGTTAGCTGGGGCCAACGTCCTGACTTTC.